These 16 T cell receptor beta chains were sequenced from one sample in a study of T cell repertoires in cytomegalovirus infection. One entry per CDR3 protein, called by TCRdb with MiXCR from the reads. The repertoire holds 250,000 or so distinct CDR3 sequences, with over 9% as singletons. The sequencing input was PBMCs. The receptors come from a human donor in good health (CMV status not recorded). Some clones in this sample may be carry-over from other donors' samples.

This clonotype occurred many times. The chain employs TRBV4-1 and TRBJ2-1, with 7 positions matching TRBD1. CDR3 length: 19 amino acids. Per germline, CDR1 MGHRA and CDR2 YSYEKL. V lost 1 base and J lost 10; bases outside the gene matches: 22. The CDR3, as DNA: TGCGCCAGCAGCCAAGTGGGTATGGTCGACAGGGCCCCTCCAGGCGAGCAGTTCTTC. Its translation: CASSQVGMVDRAPPGEQFF.

At least ten counts were recorded for this clonotype. This rearrangement joins TRBV7-2 to TRBJ2-2, with 13 nucleotides matching TRBD2. The CDR3 has 16 residues. J lost 7 bases, V lost 5 bases, and 7 bases had no gene match. Germline CDR1 is SGHTA and CDR2 is FQGNSA. The DNA for the CDR3 is TGTGCCAGCAGCGCCGGGACTAGCGGGATATACGGGGAGCTGTTTTTT. Translated: CASSAGTSGIYGELFF.

V and J are TRBV20-1 and TRBJ1-5; D is possibly TRBD1 (5 bases). V lost 3 bases and J lost 2, with 14 bases in between. Germline values: CDR1 DFQATT, CDR2 SNEGSKA (reference sequence). The CDR3 has 15 amino acids. CDR3 nucleotides: TGCAGTGCTAGTTCGACAGTCATTGGCAATCAGCCCCAGCATTTT. Its protein is CSASSTVIGNQPQHF.

This clonotype was recorded many times. In nucleotides, the CDR3 is TGTGCCAGCAGCTTAGGAAGGGAGAGGGGTCAGCCCCAGCATTTT. Protein: CASSLGRERGQPQHF. The genes are TRBV7-2 and TRBJ1-5, with a possible D match to TRBD1 (5 bases). The germline V and J ends were trimmed by 1 base and 6 bases, with 13 bases remaining between them. From germline, CDR1 is SGHTA and CDR2 FQGNSA. CDR3 size: 15 residues. Looking up the rest from reference TRBV7-2 and TRBJ1-5 gives the full variable domain: GAGVSQSPSNKVTEKGKDVELRCDPISGHTALYWYRQSLGQGLEFLIYFQGNSAPDKSGLPSDRFSAERTGGSVSTLTIQRTQQEDSAVYLCASSLGRERGQPQHFGDGTRLSIL.

There are a few counts of this clonotype. The CDR3 nucleotides read TGCAGTGCTTCGCTCGAGGAGGGAAAACTGTTTTTT. This sequence encodes CSASLEEGKLFF. This rearrangement joins TRBV20-1 to TRBJ1-4; the D is unclear. The V end lost 5 bases, the J end lost 10 bases, and 14 bases lay between the germline ends. This CDR3 is 12 amino acids long. Looked up from germline, CDR1 is DFQATT and CDR2 is SNEGSKA (reference sequence).

The chain employs TRBV7-9 and TRBJ1-2; TRBD1 might be the D (5 bases). V gave up 5 bases and J gave up 1 base, with 14 bases separating them. This CDR3 is 15 amino acids long. Germline V gives CDR1 SEHNR, CDR2 FQNEAQ (reference sequence). CDR3: CASSLQGELNYGYTF. The CDR3 coding sequence is TGTGCCAGCAGCCTTCAGGGAGAACTTAACTATGGCTACACCTTC.

This clonotype was observed many times. This sequence joins TRBV6-2 or TRBV6-3 and TRBJ1-2; perhaps TRBD1 as D (6 bases). Per the germline V gene, CDR1 is MNHEY and CDR2 is SVGEGT. Between the trimmed V and J ends, which lost 6 bases and 7 bases, there was a span of 12 bases. There are 12 residues in the CDR3. CDR3 region: CASRATGRGYTF. The CDR3 coding sequence is TGTGCCAGCAGGGCGACAGGACGTGGCTACACCTTC.

This clonotype has at least ten counts. V gene TRBV28 combines with J gene TRBJ2-7, with D maybe TRBD2 (6 bases). V gave up 6 bases and J gave up 3 bases, with 15 bases separating them. Germline CDR1 MDHEN, CDR2 SYDVKM. CDR3 length equals 14 residues. In DNA form, the CDR3 reads TGTGCCAGCAGAGCCGGGACTCCGAGCTACGAGCAGTACTTC. As protein: CASRAGTPSYEQYF.

This clonotype was observed at least ten times. The chain links TRBV6-1 to TRBJ2-2; D perhaps matches TRBD2 (5 bases). Germline assignment: CDR1 MNHNS and CDR2 SASEGT. Trimming pared 5 bases from V and 5 bases from J, leaving 6 bases between. The CDR3 is 12 residues long. The CDR3 DNA is TGTGCCAGCAGTCGGAGGACCGGGGAGCTGTTTTTT. Protein product: CASSRRTGELFF.

V gene TRBV20-1 combines with J gene TRBJ1-2, with TRBD1 matching 10 bases. V was clipped by 6 bases and J by 5 bases; unmatched bases: 12. There are 15 residues in the CDR3. Germline CDR1 reads DFQATT; CDR2 reads SNEGSKA (reference sequence). This CDR3 reads CSAKKGTGDVYGYTF. CDR3 bases: TGCAGTGCCAAGAAAGGGACAGGGGACGTATATGGCTACACCTTC.

The rearrangement links TRBV9 to TRBJ2-1; D might be TRBD2 (6 bases). CDR3 size: 15 residues. Trimming removed 0 bases at V and 6 bases at J, with 13 bases between. CDR1 is SGDLS, CDR2 YYNGEE, per germline. CDR3 in DNA: TGTGCCAGCAGCGTAGGGATAGCGGTGTTCAATGAGCAGTTCTTC. This translates into CASSVGIAVFNEQFF.

This clonotype was picked up a small number of times. The chain is built from TRBV28 and TRBJ1-1; 10 bases fit TRBD1. V was clipped by 7 bases and J by 6 bases; unmatched bases: 8. CDR1 and CDR2 (germline): MDHEN, SYDVKM. The CDR3 contains 14 residues. For the CDR3, the DNA is TGTGCCAGCACCGAGACAGGGGGCGGCCCTGAAGCTTTCTTT. Protein product: CASTETGGGPEAFF. The full variable domain, with the rest looked up from reference TRBV28 and TRBJ1-1, is DVKVTQSSRYLVKRTGEKVFLECVQDMDHENMFWYRQDPGLGLRLIYFSYDVKMKEKGDIPEGYSVSREKKERFSLILESASTNQTSMYLCASTETGGGPEAFFGQGTRLTVV.

This clonotype was seen many times. This chain uses TRBV12-3 or TRBV12-4 with TRBJ1-1; tentatively, D is TRBD1 (6 bases). V lost 6 bases and J lost 4, with 15 bases in between. This CDR3 contains 14 residues. This chain's CDR3 is CASSLRGWGTEAFF. The CDR3 DNA follows: TGTGCCAGCAGCCTCAGGGGCTGGGGCACTGAAGCTTTCTTT.

This clonotype was seen a few times. The chain employs TRBV20-1 and TRBJ2-5; maybe TRBD1 (5 bases). Germline CDR1 DFQATT, CDR2 SNEGSKA (reference sequence). This CDR3 region has 13 residues. The ends were cut back, 2 bases at V and 5 bases at J, with 12 bases in the middle. CDR3 sequence reads: CSARHQGRETQYF. In DNA, the CDR3 is TGCAGTGCTAGACATCAGGGAAGGGAGACCCAGTACTTC.

Note on this clonotype: A much larger clone is a single base away; this may be a read error. The chain combines TRBV28 with TRBJ2-7, with D possibly TRBD2 on 6 matching bases. The CDR3 has 14 residues. In germline, CDR1 is MDHEN, CDR2 SYDVKM. V was trimmed by 7 bases and J by 6 bases, leaving 19 bases between them. DNA for the CDR3: TGTGCCAGCACCCTCGGGACTTCACGCCTCGAGCAGTACTTC. Amino acids: CASTLGTSRLEQYF.

The table lists this clonotype with a few counts. This chain uses TRBV12-5 with TRBJ1-1; D unclear. Trimming stripped 0 bases from V and 7 bases from J, with 9 bases between. Germline V CDR1 and CDR2: LGHNT, FRNRAP. The CDR3 length is 13 residues. The CDR3 loop is CASGLVSVFEAFF. CDR3 bases: TGTGCTAGTGGTTTGGTCTCAGTTTTTGAAGCTTTCTTT.